This T cell receptor beta chain was sequenced in a study of T cell responses to AZD1222 COVID-19 vaccine. The protocol was immunoSEQ multiplex PCR, while the TCRdb copy is restricted to in-frame clones and leaves out a portion. The sample holds 80,000 or so clones, about 85% seen once. CDR3 length equals 16 residues. V shed 2 bases and J 5 bases; nucleotides not matched to a gene: 6. Germline V gene lookup returns CDR1 MNHNY and CDR2 SVGAGI (reference sequence). This rearrangement joins TRBV6-6 to TRBJ2-3; 11 positions match TRBD2. This receptor was taken from an adult in good health. The sequenced sample was peripheral blood, obtained on day 0 of AZD1222 vaccination. CDR3 sequence: CASSYLLAGVRDTQYF. In DNA form, the CDR3 reads TGTGCCAGCAGTTACCTACTAGCGGGAGTGCGAGATACGCAGTATTTT.